What follows are 9 T cell receptor beta chains derived from one specimen sequenced in a study of blood T cell repertoires in COVID-19. TCRdb's copy holds only in-frame clones and misses some; the assay was immunoSEQ multiplex PCR. Found here are 250,000 to 300,000 clones, roughly 88% of them singletons; the top ten hold approximately 7%. The sample was peripheral blood. These TCRs come from a woman in her twenties or thirties who had recovered from COVID-19.

The rearrangement links TRBV5-1 to TRBJ2-1; maybe TRBD1 (5 bases). This CDR3 is 14 amino acids long. The germline V gene encodes CDR1 SGHRS and CDR2 YFSETQ. Trimming pared 5 bases from V and 3 bases from J, leaving 12 bases between. In DNA, the CDR3 is TGCGCCAGCAGTTTCGCAGGGCTCTACAATGAGCAGTTCTTC. The encoded protein is CASSFAGLYNEQFF.

This sequence joins TRBV11-2 and TRBJ2-6, with D possibly matching TRBD1 (5 bases). The CDR3 runs 14 residues. V was cut by 4 bases and J by 7 bases, with 11 bases left in between. Germline CDR1 is SGHAT and CDR2 is FQNNGV. The CDR3 DNA reads as TGTGCCAGCAGCTACAGGACCCCCGCCAACGTCCTGACTTTC. This encodes CASSYRTPANVLTF.

This clone was observed once. The CDR3 coding sequence is TGTGCCAGCAGCAGTAGCGGGGGGGGTTCGGGTGCGCAGTATTTT. It yields the protein CASSSSGGGSGAQYF. The genes are TRBV7-2 and TRBJ2-3, with 11 bases aligning to TRBD2. This CDR3 has 15 residues. The junction had 11 bases not matched to a gene; V was cut back by 5 bases and J by 10 bases. The germline V gene has CDR1 SGHTA and CDR2 FQGNSA. Filled out from reference TRBV7-2 and TRBJ2-3, the complete variable domain reads GAGVSQSPSNKVTEKGKDVELRCDPISGHTALYWYRQSLGQGLEFLIYFQGNSAPDKSGLPSDRFSAERTGGSVSTLTIQRTQQEDSAVYLCASSSSGGGSGAQYFGPGTRLTVL.

The V and J genes are TRBV27 and TRBJ1-2; D is perhaps TRBD1 (6 bases). The germline CDR1 and CDR2 sequences are MNHEY and SMNVEV (reference sequence). V was shortened by 1 base and J by 0 bases, with 9 bases between the two germline ends. The CDR3 runs to 15 residues. CDR3 coding DNA: TGTGCCAGCAGTTTATTAGGGACAACTAACTATGGCTACACCTTC. Amino acids: CASSLLGTTNYGYTF.

V gene TRBV18 combines with J gene TRBJ2-6; TRBD1 agrees at 12 bases. In germline, CDR1 is KGHSH, CDR2 LQKENI. V trimming: 5 bases; J trimming: 2 bases; junction bases outside the gene matches: 10. The CDR3 is made up of 19 amino acids. The DNA of the CDR3 is TGTGCCAGCTCAAAGAGGGACAGGGGGCGCGTGGCTGGGGCCAACGTCCTGACTTTC. Its translation is CASSKRDRGRVAGANVLTF.

The chain couples TRBV7-7 to TRBJ2-1; 7 nucleotides match TRBD1. The CDR3 length is 14 residues. The germline V gene has CDR1 SSHAT and CDR2 FNYEAQ (reference sequence). J was trimmed by 5 bases and V by 5 bases; bases with no gene match: 6. The CDR3 bases are TGTGCCAGCAGCCCCGGGACAGCACACAATGAGCAGTTCTTC. Translated: CASSPGTAHNEQFF.

The V call is TRBV13, the J call TRBJ2-7; a possible D gene is TRBD2 (6 bases). Per germline, CDR1 PRHDT and CDR2 FYEKMQ (reference sequence). Deletions cut 2 bases from V and 3 bases from J, with 17 bases between. This CDR3 region has 16 residues. The CDR3 region is CASSLSYLGGSYEQYF. Here the CDR3 DNA reads TGTGCCAGCAGCTTATCTTACCTGGGAGGCAGCTACGAGCAGTACTTC.

The gene calls are TRBV27 and TRBJ2-7; weak D call: TRBD1 (6 bases). The V end lost 3 bases, the J end lost 6 bases, and 15 bases lay between the germline ends. Germline-derived CDR1 and CDR2 are MNHEY and SMNVEV (reference sequence). The CDR3 is made up of 14 amino acids. The CDR3, as DNA: TGTGCCAGCAGTTTGGGGGCGAATCCCCTCGAGCAGTACTTC. Encoded protein: CASSLGANPLEQYF.

The chain uses TRBV6-5 and TRBJ1-1, with 8 bases lining up with TRBD1. The ends lost 5 bases at V and 0 bases at J; junction bases unmatched: 5. Germline values: CDR1 MNHEY, CDR2 SVGAGI. The CDR3 is made up of 15 amino acids. In DNA form, the CDR3 reads TGTGCCAGCAGTCTTTTCAGGGGGCTGAACACTGAAGCTTTCTTT. Translation gives CASSLFRGLNTEAFF.